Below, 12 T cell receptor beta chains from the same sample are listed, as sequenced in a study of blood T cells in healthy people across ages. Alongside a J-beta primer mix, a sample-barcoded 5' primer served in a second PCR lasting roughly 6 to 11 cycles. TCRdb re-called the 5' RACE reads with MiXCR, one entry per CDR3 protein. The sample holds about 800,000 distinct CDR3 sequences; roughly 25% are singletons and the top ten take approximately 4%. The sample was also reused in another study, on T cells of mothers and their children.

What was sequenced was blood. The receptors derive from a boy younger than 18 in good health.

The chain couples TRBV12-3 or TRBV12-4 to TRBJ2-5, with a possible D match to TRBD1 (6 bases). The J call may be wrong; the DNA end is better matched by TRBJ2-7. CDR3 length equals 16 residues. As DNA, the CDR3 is TGTGCCAGCAGTCCGGGGCTCAGGGGCCTTTCCTACGAGCAGTACTTC. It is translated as CASSPGLRGLSYEQYF.

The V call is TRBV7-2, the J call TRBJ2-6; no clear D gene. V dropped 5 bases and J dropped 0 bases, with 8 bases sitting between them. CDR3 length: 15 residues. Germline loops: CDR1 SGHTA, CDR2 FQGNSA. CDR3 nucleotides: TGTGCCAGCAGCCGGGCCCACTCTGGGGCCAACGTCCTGACTTTC. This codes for CASSRAHSGANVLTF.

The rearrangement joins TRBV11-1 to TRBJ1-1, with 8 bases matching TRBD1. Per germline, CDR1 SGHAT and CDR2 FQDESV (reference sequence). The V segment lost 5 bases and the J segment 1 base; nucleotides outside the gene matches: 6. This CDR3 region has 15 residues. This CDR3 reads CASSGRTGTNTEAFF. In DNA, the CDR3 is TGTGCCAGCAGCGGGAGGACAGGGACGAACACTGAAGCTTTCTTT.

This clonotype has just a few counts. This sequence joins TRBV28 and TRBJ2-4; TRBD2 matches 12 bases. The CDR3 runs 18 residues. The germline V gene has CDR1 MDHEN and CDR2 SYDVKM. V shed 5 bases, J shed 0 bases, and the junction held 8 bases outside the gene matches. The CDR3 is CASSRGLAGLLAKNIQYF. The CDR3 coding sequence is TGTGCCAGCAGTCGCGGACTAGCGGGACTACTAGCCAAAAACATTCAGTACTTC.

CDR3: CSARDWRGGDEQFF. The CDR3 coding sequence is TGCAGTGCTAGAGATTGGCGGGGAGGCGATGAGCAGTTCTTC. V and J are TRBV20-1 and TRBJ2-1; TRBD2 might be the D (6 bases). This CDR3 region has 14 residues. The germline CDR1 and CDR2 sequences are DFQATT and SNEGSKA (reference sequence). Trimming stripped 0 bases from V and 8 bases from J, with 14 bases between.

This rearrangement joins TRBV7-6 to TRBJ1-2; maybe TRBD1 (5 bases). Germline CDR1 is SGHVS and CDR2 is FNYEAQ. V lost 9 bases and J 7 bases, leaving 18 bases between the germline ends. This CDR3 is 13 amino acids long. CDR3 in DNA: TGTGCCAGACGGGGGAGGGATCCGCGTGGCTACACCTTC. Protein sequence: CARRGRDPRGYTF.

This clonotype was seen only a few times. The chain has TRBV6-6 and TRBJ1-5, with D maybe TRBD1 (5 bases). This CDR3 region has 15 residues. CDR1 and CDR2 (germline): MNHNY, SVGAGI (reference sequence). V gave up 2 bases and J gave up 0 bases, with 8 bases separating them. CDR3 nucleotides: TGTGCCAGCAGTTACATGGGGGATAGCAATCAGCCCCAGCATTTT. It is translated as CASSYMGDSNQPQHF.

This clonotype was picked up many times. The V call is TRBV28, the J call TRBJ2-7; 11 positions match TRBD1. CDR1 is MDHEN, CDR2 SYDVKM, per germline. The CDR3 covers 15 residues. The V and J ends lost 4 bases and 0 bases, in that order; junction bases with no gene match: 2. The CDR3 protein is CASSSGQGASYEQYF. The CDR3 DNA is TGTGCCAGCAGTTCCGGACAGGGGGCCTCCTACGAGCAGTACTTC.

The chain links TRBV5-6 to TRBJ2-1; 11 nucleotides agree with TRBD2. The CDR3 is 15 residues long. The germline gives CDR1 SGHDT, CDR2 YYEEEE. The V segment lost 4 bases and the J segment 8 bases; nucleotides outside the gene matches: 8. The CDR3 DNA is TGTGCCAGCAGCACCGCACTAGCGGGGGTTGATGAGCAGTTCTTC. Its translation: CASSTALAGVDEQFF.

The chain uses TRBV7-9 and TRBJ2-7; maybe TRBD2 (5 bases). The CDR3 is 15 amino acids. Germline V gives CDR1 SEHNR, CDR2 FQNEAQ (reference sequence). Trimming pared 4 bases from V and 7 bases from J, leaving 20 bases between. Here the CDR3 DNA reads TGTGCCAGCAGCTCAACGAACGCGCCGCGGGTGGAGCAGTACTTC. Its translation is CASSSTNAPRVEQYF.

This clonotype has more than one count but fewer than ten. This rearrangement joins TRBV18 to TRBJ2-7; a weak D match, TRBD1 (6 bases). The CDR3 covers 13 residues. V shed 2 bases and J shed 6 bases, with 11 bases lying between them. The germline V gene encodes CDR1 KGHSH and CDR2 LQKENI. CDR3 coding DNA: TGTGCCAGCTCACCAAACAGGGATAGCGAGCAGTACTTC. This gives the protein CASSPNRDSEQYF.

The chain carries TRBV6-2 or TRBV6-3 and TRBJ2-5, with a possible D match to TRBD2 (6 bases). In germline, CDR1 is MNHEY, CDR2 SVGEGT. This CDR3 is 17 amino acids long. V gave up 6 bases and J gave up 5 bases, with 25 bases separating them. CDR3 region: CASSLAELLGRIETQYF. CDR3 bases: TGTGCCAGCAGCTTAGCGGAGCTACTGGGAAGAATCGAGACCCAGTACTTC.